This T cell receptor beta chain was sequenced during a study of cytomegalovirus exposure and HLA in healthy donors. The PCR contained 60 Vbeta and 13 Jbeta primers. Sequencing was performed with immunoSEQ multiplex PCR; in TCRdb, only in-frame clones are kept and a portion is missing. The sample lists 150,000 to 200,000 clones, about 76% occurring once. Study-level points and caveats: In an earlier analysis, productive rearrangement rates for most beta V segments clustered near 87% or 30%. Across donors, most TCRs were seen rarely, yet some public ones were widespread.

V lost 4 bases to trimming and J lost 2 bases; unmatched junction nucleotides: 5. Germline-derived CDR1 and CDR2 are SGDLS and YYNGEE. This CDR3 is 15 amino acids long. This clone was recorded only once. What it binds is not known. The gene calls are TRBV9 and TRBJ2-1, with 8 bases identical to TRBD2. Sequenced material: PBMCs. This TCR derives from a male donor in good health and CMV-seropositive. In DNA, the CDR3 is TGTGCCAGCAGCATTACTAGCGGTACCTACAATGAGCAGTTCTTC. Translating gives CASSITSGTYNEQFF.